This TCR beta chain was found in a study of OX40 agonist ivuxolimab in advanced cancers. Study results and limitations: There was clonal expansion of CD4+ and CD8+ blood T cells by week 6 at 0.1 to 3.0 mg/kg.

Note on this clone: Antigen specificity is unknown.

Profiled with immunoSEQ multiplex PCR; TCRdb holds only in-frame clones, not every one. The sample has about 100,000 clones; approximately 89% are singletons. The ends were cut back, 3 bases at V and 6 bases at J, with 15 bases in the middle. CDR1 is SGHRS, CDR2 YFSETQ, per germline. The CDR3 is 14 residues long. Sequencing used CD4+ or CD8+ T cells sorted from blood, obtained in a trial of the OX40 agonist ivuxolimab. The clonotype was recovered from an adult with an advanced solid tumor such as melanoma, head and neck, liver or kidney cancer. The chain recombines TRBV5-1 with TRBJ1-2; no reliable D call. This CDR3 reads CASSSVPEVNGYTF. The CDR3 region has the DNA TGCGCCAGCAGCTCGGTCCCGGAGGTAAATGGCTACACCTTC.